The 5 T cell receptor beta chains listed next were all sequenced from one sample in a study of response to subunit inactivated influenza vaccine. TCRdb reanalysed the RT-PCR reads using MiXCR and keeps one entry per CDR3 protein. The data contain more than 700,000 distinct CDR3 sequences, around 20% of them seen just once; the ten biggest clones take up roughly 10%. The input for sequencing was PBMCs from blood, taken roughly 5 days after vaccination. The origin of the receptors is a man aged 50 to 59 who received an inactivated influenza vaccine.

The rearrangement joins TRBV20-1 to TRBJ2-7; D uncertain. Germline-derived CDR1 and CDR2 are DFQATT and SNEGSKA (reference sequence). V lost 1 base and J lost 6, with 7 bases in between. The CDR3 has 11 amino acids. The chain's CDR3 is CSARVSSEQYF. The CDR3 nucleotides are TGCAGTGCTAGAGTATCGAGCGAGCAGTACTTC.

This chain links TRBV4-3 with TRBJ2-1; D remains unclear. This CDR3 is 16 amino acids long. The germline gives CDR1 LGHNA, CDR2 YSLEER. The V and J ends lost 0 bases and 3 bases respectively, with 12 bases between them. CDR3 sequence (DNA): TGCGCCAGCAGCCAAGAATCACAGATTCTCTACAATGAGCAGTTCTTC. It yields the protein CASSQESQILYNEQFF.

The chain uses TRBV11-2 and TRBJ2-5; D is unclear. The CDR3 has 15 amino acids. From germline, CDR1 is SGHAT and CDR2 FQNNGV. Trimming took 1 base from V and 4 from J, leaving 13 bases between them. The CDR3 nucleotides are TGTGCCAGCAGCTTAGTCTACAGTCAAGTAGAGACCCAGTACTTC. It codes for CASSLVYSQVETQYF. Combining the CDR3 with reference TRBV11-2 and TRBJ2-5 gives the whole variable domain EAGVAQSPRYKIIEKRQSVAFWCNPISGHATLYWYQQILGQGPKLLIQFQNNGVVDDSQLPKDRFSAERLKGVDSTLKIQPAKLEDSAVYLCASSLVYSQVETQYFGPGTRLLVL.

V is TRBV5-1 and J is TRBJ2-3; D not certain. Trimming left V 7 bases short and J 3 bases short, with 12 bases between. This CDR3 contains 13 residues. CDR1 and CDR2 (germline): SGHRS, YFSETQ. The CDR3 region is CASRLLITDTQYF. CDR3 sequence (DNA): TGCGCCAGCCGCCTTTTAATAACAGATACGCAGTATTTT.

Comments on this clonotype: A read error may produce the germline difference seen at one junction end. This CDR3 reads CAISFSGANVLTF. The CDR3 bases are TGTGCCATCAGTTTCTCCGGGGCCAACGTCCTGACTTTC. V gene TRBV12-3 or TRBV12-4 combines with J gene TRBJ2-6; D gene unclear. This CDR3 is 13 amino acids long.